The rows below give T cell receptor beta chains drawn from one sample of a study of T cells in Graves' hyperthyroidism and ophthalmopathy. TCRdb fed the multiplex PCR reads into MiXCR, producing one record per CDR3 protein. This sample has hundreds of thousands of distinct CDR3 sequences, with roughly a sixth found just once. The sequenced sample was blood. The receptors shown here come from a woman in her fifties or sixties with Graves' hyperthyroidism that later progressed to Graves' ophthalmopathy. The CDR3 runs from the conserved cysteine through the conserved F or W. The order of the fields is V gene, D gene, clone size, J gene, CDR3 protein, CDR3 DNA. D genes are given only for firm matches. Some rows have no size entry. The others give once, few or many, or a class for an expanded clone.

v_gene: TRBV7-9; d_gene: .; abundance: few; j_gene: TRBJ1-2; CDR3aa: CASTSAGVREGYTF; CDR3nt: TGTGCCAGCACCTCGGCAGGGGTACGTGAAGGCTACACCTTC
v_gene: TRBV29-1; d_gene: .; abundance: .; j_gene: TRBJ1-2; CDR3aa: CSVDTRGGYTF; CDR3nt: TGCAGCGTTGATACTCGCGGTGGCTACACCTTC
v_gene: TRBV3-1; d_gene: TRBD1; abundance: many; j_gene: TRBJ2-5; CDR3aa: CASSQETGEETQYF; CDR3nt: TGTGCCAGCAGCCAAGAGACAGGGGAAGAGACCCAGTACTTC
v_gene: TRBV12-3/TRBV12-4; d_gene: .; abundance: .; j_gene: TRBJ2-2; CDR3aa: CASRPSVSGELFF; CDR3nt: TGTGCCAGCAGGCCTAGCGTTTCCGGGGAGCTGTTTTTT
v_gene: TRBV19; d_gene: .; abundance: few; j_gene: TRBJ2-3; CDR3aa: CASKRGWTDTQYF; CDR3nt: TGTGCCAGTAAACGCGGTTGGACGGATACGCAGTATTTT
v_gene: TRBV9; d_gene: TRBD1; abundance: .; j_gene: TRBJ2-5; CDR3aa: CASSVDRGRRETQYF; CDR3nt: TGTGCCAGCAGCGTAGACAGGGGGCGTCGGGAGACCCAGTACTTC
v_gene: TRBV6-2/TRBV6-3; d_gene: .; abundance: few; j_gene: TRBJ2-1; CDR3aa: CASSYRDLAHNEQFF; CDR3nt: TGTGCCAGCAGTTACCGGGACCTCGCACACAATGAGCAGTTCTTC
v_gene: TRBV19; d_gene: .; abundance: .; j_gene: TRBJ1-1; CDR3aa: CASSKYEDTEAFF; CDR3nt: TGTGCCAGTAGTAAATATGAAGACACTGAAGCTTTCTTT
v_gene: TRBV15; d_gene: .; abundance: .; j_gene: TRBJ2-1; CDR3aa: CATSRERGPTYNEQFF; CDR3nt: TGTGCCACCAGCAGAGAGCGGGGGCCCACCTACAATGAGCAGTTCTTC
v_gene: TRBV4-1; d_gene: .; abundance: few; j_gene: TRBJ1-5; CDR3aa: CASSQDPGARQPQHF; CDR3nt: TGCGCCAGCAGCCAAGATCCAGGGGCCAGGCAGCCCCAGCATTTT
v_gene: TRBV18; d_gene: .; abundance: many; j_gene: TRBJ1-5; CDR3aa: CASSPTTAYSNQPQHF; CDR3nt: TGTGCCAGCTCACCAACGACAGCTTATAGCAATCAGCCCCAGCATTTT
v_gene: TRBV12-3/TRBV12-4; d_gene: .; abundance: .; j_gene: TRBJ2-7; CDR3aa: CASTTNLPYEQYF; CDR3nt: TGTGCCAGCACGACAAACCTTCCCTACGAGCAGTACTTC
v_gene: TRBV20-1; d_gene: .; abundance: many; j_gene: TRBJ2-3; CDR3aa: CSASLARADTQYF; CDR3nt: TGCAGTGCTAGCCTAGCGAGGGCAGATACGCAGTATTTT
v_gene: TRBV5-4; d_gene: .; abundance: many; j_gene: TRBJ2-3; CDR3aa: CASSLLGDPAGDTQYF; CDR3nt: TGTGCCAGCAGCTTGCTCGGGGACCCGGCGGGAGATACGCAGTATTTT
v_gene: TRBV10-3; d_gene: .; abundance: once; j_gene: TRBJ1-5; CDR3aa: CAISEYRESNQPQHF; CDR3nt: TGTGCCATCAGTGAGTACAGGGAAAGCAATCAGCCCCAGCATTTT
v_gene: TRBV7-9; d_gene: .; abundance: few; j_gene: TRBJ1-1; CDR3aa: CASSGFSTEAFF; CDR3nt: TGTGCCAGTAGTGGGTTCTCCACTGAAGCTTTCTTT
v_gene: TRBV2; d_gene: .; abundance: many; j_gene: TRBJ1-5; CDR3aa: CASRPPGGNQPQHF; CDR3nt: TGTGCCAGCAGGCCCCCAGGGGGCAATCAGCCCCAGCATTTT
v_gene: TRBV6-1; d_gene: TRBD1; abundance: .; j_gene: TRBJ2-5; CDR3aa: CASRRQGPRETQYF; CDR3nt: TGTGCCAGCAGGAGACAGGGTCCGCGCGAGACCCAGTACTTC
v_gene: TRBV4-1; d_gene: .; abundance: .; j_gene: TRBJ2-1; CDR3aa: CASSQVDLGLSAYNEQFF; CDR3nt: TGCGCCAGCAGCCAAGTGGATTTGGGCCTGAGCGCCTACAATGAGCAGTTCTTC
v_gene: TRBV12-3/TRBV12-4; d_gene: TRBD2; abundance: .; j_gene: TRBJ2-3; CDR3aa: CASSSTELAGVGTDTQYF; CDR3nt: TGTGCCAGCAGTTCAACCGAACTAGCGGGAGTGGGTACAGATACGCAGTATTTT
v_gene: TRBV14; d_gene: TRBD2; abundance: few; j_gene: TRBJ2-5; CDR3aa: CASSQDDLLAGEETQYF; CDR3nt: TGTGCCAGCAGCCAAGACGATCTTCTAGCGGGGGAAGAGACCCAGTACTTC
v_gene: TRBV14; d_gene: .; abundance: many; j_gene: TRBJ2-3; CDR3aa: CASSPGITDTQYF; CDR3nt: TGTGCCAGCAGCCCCGGGATCACAGATACGCAGTATTTT
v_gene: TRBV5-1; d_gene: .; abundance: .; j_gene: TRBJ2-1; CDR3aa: CASSLSWGVNEQFF; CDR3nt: TGCGCCAGCAGCTTGTCTTGGGGCGTGAATGAGCAGTTCTTC
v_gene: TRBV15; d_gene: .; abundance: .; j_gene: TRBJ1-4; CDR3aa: CATSRDLRGELFF; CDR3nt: TGTGCCACCAGCAGAGATTTGAGGGGAGAACTGTTTTTT
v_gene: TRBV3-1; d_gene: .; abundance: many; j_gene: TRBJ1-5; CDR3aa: CASSQESFSNQPQHF; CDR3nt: TGTGCCAGCAGCCAAGAATCCTTTAGCAATCAGCCCCAGCATTTT
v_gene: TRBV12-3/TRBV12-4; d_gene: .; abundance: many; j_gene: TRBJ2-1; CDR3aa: CASTEGPSPEQFF; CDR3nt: TGTGCCAGCACCGAAGGGCCTTCCCCTGAGCAGTTCTTC
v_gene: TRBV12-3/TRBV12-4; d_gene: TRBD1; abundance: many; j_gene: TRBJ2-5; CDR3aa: CASSLIGTGRQETQYF; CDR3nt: TGTGCCAGCAGTTTGATAGGGACAGGGCGACAAGAGACCCAGTACTTC
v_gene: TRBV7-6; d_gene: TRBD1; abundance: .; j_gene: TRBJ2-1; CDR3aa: CASSSGTGRGNNEQFF; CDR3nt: TGTGCCAGCAGCTCTGGGACAGGGCGGGGTAACAATGAGCAGTTCTTC
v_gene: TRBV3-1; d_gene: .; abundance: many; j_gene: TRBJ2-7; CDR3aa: CASSHVSTYEQYF; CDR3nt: TGTGCCAGCAGCCACGTCTCAACCTACGAGCAGTACTTC
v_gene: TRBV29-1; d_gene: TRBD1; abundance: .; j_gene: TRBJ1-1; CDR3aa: CSVDWTGLANTEAFF; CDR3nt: TGCAGCGTTGACTGGACAGGGTTGGCGAACACTGAAGCTTTCTTT
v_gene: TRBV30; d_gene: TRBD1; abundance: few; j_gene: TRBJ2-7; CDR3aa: CAWSVTGTGVYEQYF; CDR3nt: TGTGCCTGGAGTGTCACCGGGACAGGGGTGTACGAGCAGTACTTC
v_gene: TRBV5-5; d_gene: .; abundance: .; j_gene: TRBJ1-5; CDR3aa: CASSLLAVSSNQPQHF; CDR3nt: TGTGCCAGCAGCTTGTTAGCCGTCTCTAGCAATCAGCCCCAGCATTTT
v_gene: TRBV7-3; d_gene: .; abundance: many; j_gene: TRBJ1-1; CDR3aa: CASSPQGTGSTEAFF; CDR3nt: TGTGCCAGCAGCCCCCAGGGGACGGGAAGCACTGAAGCTTTCTTT
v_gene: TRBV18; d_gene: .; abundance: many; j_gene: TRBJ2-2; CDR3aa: CASSPTRSNTGELFF; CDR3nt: TGTGCCAGCTCACCCACACGGTCGAACACCGGGGAGCTGTTTTTT
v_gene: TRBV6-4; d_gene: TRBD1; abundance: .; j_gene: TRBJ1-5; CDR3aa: CASSKDRGSYQPQHF; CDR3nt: TGTGCCAGCAGTAAAGACAGGGGGTCGTATCAGCCCCAGCATTTT
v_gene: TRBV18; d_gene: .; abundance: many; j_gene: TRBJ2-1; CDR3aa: CASSPSTEPFF; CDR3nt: TGTGCCAGCTCACCTTCTACGGAACCGTTCTTC
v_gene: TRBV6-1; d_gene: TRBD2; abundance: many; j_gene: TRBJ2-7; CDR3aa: CASSGISGEYEQYF; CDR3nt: TGTGCCAGCAGTGGAATTAGCGGGGAATACGAGCAGTACTTC
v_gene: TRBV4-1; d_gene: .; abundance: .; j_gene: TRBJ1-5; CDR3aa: CASSAQGISNQPQHF; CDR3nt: TGCGCCAGCAGCGCACAGGGAATCAGCAATCAGCCCCAGCATTTT
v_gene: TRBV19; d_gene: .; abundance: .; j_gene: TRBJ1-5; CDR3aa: CASTLDSSGNQPQHF; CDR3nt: TGTGCCAGTACCCTGGACAGTAGCGGCAATCAGCCCCAGCATTTT
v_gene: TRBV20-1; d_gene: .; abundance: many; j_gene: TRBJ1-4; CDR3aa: CSAMTGTNEKLFF; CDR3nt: TGCAGTGCTATGACAGGAACTAATGAAAAACTGTTTTTT